This T cell receptor (beta chain) is drawn from a study of cytomegalovirus exposure and HLA in healthy donors. The PCR made use of 60 Vbeta and 13 Jbeta primers. The data were produced by immunoSEQ multiplex PCR, yet TCRdb's version contains in-frame clones alone and is incomplete. The table has approximately 100,000 clones, 75% to 85% seen once. Germline V gene sequence: CDR1 SGHVS, CDR2 FNYEAQ. J lost 5 bases, V lost 1 base, and 0 bases had no gene match. This CDR3 comprises 13 residues. This clone has just a few counts. Sequences were obtained from PBMCs. This chain uses TRBV7-6 with TRBJ1-1, with 8 nucleotides matching TRBD1. The origin of this receptor is a female donor in good health and CMV-seropositive. The CDR3 loop reads CASSLGTGTEAFF. CDR3 nucleotide sequence: TGTGCCAGCAGCTTAGGGACAGGGACTGAAGCTTTCTTT.